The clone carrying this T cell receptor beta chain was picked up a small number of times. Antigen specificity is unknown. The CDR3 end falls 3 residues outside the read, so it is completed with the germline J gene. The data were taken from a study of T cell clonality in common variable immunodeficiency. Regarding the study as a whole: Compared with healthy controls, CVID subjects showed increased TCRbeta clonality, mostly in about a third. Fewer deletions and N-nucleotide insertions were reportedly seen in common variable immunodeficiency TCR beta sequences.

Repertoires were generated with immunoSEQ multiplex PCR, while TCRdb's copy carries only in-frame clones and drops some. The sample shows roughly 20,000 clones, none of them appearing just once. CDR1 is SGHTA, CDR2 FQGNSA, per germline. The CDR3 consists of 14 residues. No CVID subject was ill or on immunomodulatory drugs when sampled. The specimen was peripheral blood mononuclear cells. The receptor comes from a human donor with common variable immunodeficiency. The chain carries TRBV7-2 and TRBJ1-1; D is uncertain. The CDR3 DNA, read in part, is TGTGCCAGCAGCCGGACTAGCGGGGTAGGATTG. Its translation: CASSRTSGVGL. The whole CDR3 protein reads CASSRTSGVGLAFF.